This T cell receptor beta chain appears in the sequencing data of a study of early T cells in non-severe SARS-CoV-2 infection. Whole-study context: Whole-blood bulk RNA, unsorted, was sequenced, and chains were unpaired.

This clonotype appeared many times. Its antigen is undetermined. Unique molecular identifiers were affixed to single, distinct cDNA molecules. TCRdb recomputed calls from the 5' RACE reads with MiXCR, one row per CDR3 protein. The sample records around 63,000 distinct CDR3 sequences, approximately 5.9% being singletons. General study results and limits: Anti-spike CD8 responses were favored in VDJdb matching, and private and CD4 specificities were missed.

Between the trimmed V and J ends, which lost 5 bases and 0 bases, there was a span of 8 bases. This CDR3 region has 15 residues. Looked up from germline, CDR1 is MDHEN and CDR2 is SYDVKM. The source material was whole blood, sampled at baseline. This TCR came from an adult who was a healthcare worker with PCR-confirmed SARS-CoV-2 infection or an uninfected control (not recorded which). This chain uses TRBV28 with TRBJ1-6, with D uncertain. The CDR3 DNA reads TGTGCCAGCAGTCCACAGAGCTCCTATAATTCACCCCTCCACTTT. It yields the protein CASSPQSSYNSPLHF.